The clone carrying this TCR beta chain occurred many times. The data were obtained in a study of T cells in Graves' hyperthyroidism and ophthalmopathy. Amplification of TCR beta CDR3 regions used RNA as the template. Initially, a first-round RT-PCR of the TCR CDR3 employed the HTBI primer set. TCRdb analysed the multiplex PCR reads with MiXCR anew, one entry per CDR3 protein. The sample lists some 550,000 distinct CDR3 sequences, roughly 20% occurring once. The CDR3 loop spans 12 amino acids. V was trimmed by 6 bases and J by 5 bases, leaving 10 bases between them. Looked up from germline, CDR1 is MNHEY and CDR2 is SVGEGT. Used for diagnoses were clinical symptoms, serum thyroxine and TRAb, thyroid ultrasound and orbital computed tomography.

The genes are TRBV6-2 or TRBV6-3 and TRBJ2-5; D remains ambiguous. Material: blood. The clonotype originates from a man in his late teens or twenties with Graves' hyperthyroidism. In nucleotides, the CDR3 is TGTGCCAGCAGGGAGCCAAAGGAGACCCAGTACTTC. Encoded protein: CASREPKETQYF.